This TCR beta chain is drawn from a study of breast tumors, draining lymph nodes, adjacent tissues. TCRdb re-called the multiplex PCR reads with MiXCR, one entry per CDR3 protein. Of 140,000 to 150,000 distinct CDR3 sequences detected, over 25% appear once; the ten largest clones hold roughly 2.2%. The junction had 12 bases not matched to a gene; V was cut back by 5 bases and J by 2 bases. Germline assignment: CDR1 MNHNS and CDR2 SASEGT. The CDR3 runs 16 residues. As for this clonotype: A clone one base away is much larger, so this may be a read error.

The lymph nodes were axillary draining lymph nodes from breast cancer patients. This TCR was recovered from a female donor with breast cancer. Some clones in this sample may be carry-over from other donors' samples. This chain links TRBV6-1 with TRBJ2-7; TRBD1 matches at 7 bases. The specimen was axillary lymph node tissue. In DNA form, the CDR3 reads TGTGCCAGCAGTCAAGGGCAAAGGGACAGCCCCTACGAGCAGTACTTC. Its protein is CASSQGQRDSPYEQYF.